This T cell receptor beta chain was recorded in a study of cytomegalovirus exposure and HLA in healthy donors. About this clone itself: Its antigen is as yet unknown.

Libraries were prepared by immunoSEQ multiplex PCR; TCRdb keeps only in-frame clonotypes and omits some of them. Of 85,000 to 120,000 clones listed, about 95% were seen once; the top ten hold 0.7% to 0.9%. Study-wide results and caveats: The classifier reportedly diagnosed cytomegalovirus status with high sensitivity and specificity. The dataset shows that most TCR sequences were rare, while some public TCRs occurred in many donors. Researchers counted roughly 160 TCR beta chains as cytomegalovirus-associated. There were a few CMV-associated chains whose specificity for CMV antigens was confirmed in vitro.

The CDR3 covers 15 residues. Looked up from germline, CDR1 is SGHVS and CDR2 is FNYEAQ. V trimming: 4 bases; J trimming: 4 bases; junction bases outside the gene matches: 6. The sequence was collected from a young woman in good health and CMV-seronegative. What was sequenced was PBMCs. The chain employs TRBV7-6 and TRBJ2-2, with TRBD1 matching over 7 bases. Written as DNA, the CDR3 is TGTGCCAGCAGCTCCAGGGACAGATTCACCGGGGAGCTGTTTTTT. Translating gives CASSSRDRFTGELFF.